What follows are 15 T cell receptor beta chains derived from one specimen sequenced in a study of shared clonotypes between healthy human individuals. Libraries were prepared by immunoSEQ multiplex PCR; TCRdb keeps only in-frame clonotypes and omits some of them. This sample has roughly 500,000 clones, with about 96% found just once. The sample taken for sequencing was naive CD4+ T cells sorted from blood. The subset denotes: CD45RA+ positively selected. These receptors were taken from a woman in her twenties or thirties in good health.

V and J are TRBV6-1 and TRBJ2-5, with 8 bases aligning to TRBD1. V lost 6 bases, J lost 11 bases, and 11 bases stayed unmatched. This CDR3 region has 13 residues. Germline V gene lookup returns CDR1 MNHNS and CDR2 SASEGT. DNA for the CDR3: TGTGCCAGCAGAACCGTTCCAGGGGGCTCTCAGTACTTC. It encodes CASRTVPGGSQYF.

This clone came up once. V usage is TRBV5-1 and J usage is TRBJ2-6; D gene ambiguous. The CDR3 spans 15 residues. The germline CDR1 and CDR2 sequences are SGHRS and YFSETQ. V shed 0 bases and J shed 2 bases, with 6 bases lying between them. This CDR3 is CASSLEQPGANVLTF. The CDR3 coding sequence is TGCGCCAGCAGCTTGGAACAACCTGGGGCCAACGTCCTGACTTTC.

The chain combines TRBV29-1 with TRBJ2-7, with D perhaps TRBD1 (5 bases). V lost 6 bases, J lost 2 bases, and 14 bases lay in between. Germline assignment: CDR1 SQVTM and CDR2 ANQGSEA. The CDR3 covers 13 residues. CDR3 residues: CSVPGLGAYEQYF. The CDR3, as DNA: TGCAGCGTGCCGGGCCTAGGGGCCTACGAGCAGTACTTC.

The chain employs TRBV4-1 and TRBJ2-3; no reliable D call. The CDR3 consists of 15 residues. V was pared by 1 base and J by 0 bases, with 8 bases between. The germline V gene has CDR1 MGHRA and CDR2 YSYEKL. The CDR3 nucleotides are TGCGCCAGCAGCCAAGTCCAAACTAGCACAGATACGCAGTATTTT. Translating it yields CASSQVQTSTDTQYF.

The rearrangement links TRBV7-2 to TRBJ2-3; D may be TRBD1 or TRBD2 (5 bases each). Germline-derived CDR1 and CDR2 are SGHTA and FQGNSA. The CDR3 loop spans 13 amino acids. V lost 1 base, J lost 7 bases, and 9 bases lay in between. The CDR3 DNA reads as TGTGCCAGCAGCTTAGGGGGGTCTTATACGCAGTATTTT. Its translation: CASSLGGSYTQYF.

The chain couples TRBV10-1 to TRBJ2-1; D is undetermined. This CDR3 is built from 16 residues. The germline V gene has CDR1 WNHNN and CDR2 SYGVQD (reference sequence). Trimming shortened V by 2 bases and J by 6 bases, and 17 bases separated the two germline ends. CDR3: CASSENWNSPSNEQFF. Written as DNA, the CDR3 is TGCGCCAGCAGTGAGAATTGGAATTCGCCCTCCAATGAGCAGTTCTTC.

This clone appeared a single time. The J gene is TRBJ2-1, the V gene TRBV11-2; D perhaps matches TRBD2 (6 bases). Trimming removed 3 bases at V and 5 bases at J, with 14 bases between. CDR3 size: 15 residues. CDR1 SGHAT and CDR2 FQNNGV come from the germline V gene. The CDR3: CASSFTAGRDNEQFF. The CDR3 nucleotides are TGTGCCAGCAGCTTCACTGCCGGGAGAGACAATGAGCAGTTCTTC.

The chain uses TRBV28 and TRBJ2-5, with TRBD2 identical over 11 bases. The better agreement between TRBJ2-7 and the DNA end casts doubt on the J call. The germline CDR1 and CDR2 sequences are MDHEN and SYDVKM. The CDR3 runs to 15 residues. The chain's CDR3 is CASPPGTSGSYEQYF. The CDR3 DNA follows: TGTGCCAGCCCGCCCGGGACTAGCGGCTCCTACGAGCAGTACTTC.

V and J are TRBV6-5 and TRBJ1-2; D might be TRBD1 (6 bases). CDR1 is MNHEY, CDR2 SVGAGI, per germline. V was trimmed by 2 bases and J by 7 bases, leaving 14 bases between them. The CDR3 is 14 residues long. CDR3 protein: CASSYRVQGSGYTF. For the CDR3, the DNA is TGTGCCAGCAGTTACAGGGTCCAGGGGTCTGGCTACACCTTC.

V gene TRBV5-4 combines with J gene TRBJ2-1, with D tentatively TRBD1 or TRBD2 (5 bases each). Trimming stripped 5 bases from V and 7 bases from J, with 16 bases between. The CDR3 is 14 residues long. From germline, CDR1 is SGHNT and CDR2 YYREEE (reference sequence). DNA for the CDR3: TGTGCCAGCAGGTCCGGGACCACTTCGAATGAGCAGTTCTTC. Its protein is CASRSGTTSNEQFF.

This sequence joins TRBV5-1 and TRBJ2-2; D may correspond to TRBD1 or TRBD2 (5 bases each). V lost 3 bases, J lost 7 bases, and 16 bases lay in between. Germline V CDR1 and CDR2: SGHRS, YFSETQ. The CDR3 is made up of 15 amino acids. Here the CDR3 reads CASSSLQDSGGELFF. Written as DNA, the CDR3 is TGCGCCAGCAGCTCCCTACAGGACTCCGGCGGGGAGCTGTTTTTT.

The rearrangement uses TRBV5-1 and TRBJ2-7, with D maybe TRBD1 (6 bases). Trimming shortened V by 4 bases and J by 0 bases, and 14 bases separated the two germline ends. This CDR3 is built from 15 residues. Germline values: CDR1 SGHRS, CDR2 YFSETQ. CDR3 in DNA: TGCGCCAGCAGCCCGGATTGGACAGACTCCTACGAGCAGTACTTC. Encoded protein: CASSPDWTDSYEQYF.

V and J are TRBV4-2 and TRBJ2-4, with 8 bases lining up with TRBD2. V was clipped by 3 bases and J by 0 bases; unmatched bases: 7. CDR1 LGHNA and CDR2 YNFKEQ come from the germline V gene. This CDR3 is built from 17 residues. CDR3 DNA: TGTGCCAGCAGCCAGGGACTAGAGGCATTAGCCAAAAACATTCAGTACTTC. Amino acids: CASSQGLEALAKNIQYF.

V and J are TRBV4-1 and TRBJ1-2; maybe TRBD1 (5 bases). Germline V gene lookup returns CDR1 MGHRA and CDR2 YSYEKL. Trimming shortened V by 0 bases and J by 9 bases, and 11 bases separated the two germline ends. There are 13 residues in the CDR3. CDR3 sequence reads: CASSQDRGTSYTF. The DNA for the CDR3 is TGCGCCAGCAGCCAAGATAGGGGCACCAGCTACACCTTC.

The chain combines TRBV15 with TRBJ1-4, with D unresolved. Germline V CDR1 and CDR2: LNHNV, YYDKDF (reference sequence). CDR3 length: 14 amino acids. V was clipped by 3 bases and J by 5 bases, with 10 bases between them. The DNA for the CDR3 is TGTGCCACCAGCAGGTTGGACGGAAATGAAAAACTGTTTTTT. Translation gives CATSRLDGNEKLFF.